Below, 30 T cell receptor beta chains from the same sample are listed, as sequenced in a study of cytomegalovirus exposure and HLA in healthy donors. This table comes from immunoSEQ multiplex PCR, and its TCRdb copy is limited to in-frame clones, with some not included. The data hold more than 300,000 clones, with roughly 90% observed a single time. Sequenced: PBMCs. Receptor source: a woman aged 18-29 years in good health and CMV-seronegative.

This rearrangement joins TRBV5-1 to TRBJ2-1; 11 bases are a match to TRBD2. Trimming cost V 4 bases and J 4 bases; bases outside gene matches: 4. The CDR3 runs 15 residues. CDR1 is SGHRS, CDR2 YFSETQ, per germline. CDR3 region: CASSGGTSGYNEQFF. The CDR3 nucleotides read TGCGCCAGCAGCGGCGGGACTAGCGGTTACAATGAGCAGTTCTTC. The whole variable domain, remainder taken from reference TRBV5-1 and TRBJ2-1, is KAGVTQTPRYLIKTRGQQVTLSCSPISGHRSVSWYQQTPGQGLQFLFEYFSETQRNKGNFPGRFSGRQFSNSRSEMNVSTLELGDSALYLCASSGGTSGYNEQFFGPGTRLTVL.

The CDR3 bases are TGTGCCAGCAGTTTATCTGTTTCGGGTGAGGACGGGAGAAGCATAGCCAAAAACATTCAGTACTTC. Residues: CASSLSVSGEDGRSIAKNIQYF. V usage is TRBV27 and J usage is TRBJ2-4, with D possibly being TRBD2 (6 bases). The CDR3 has 22 residues. Germline values: CDR1 MNHEY, CDR2 SMNVEV (reference sequence). V shed 0 bases and J shed 0 bases, with 27 bases lying between them.

The rearrangement uses TRBV9 and TRBJ2-1; 9 bases align to TRBD2. The germline V gene encodes CDR1 SGDLS and CDR2 YYNGEE. The CDR3 has 14 amino acids. With 3 bases clipped from V and 10 bases from J, the junction kept 8 bases outside the gene matches. The CDR3 sequence: CASSDSGRHGEQFF. For the CDR3, the DNA is TGTGCCAGCAGCGATAGCGGGAGACACGGAGAGCAGTTCTTC.

This chain joins TRBV7-9 and TRBJ2-1; 7 bases map to TRBD2. The CDR3 sequence is 14 residues long. Germline V lookup: CDR1 SEHNR, CDR2 FQNEAQ (reference sequence). Trimming at V came to 5 bases and at J to 7 bases, leaving 8 bases not matched to a gene. This CDR3 is CASSPAGGGNEQFF. The CDR3 DNA follows: TGTGCCAGCAGCCCTGCTGGGGGGGGAAATGAGCAGTTCTTC.

The J gene is TRBJ1-1, the V gene TRBV6-5; no definite D call. The ends were cut back, 2 bases at V and 6 bases at J, with 16 bases in the middle. The CDR3 extends over 15 amino acids. Germline CDR1 is MNHEY and CDR2 is SVGAGI. The CDR3 protein is CASSYPGSSWAEAFF. DNA of the CDR3: TGTGCCAGCAGTTACCCCGGGAGCAGTTGGGCTGAAGCTTTCTTT.

V usage is TRBV4-1 and J usage is TRBJ2-1; 16 bases map to TRBD2. Losses at the gene ends were 3 bases for V and 0 bases for J; bases not matched to a gene: 5. The CDR3 covers 19 residues. Per germline, CDR1 MGHRA and CDR2 YSYEKL. CDR3 coding DNA: TGCGCCAGCAGCCACCCGGGACTAGCGGGAGGGAGCTCCTACAATGAGCAGTTCTTC. It is translated as CASSHPGLAGGSSYNEQFF.

Only a few counts were recorded for this clone. The rearrangement joins TRBV29-1 to TRBJ1-6; the match to TRBD1 covers 8 bases. CDR1 is SQVTM, CDR2 ANQGSEA, per germline. The V segment lost 4 bases and the J segment 5 bases; nucleotides outside the gene matches: 4. This CDR3 has 14 residues. In DNA form, the CDR3 reads TGCAGCGTTGCTGTGGACAGGGATAATTCACCCCTCCACTTT. Translated: CSVAVDRDNSPLHF.

The chain couples TRBV5-4 to TRBJ1-3; D is perhaps TRBD1 (5 bases). Looked up from germline, CDR1 is SGHNT and CDR2 is YYREEE (reference sequence). Between the trimmed V and J ends, which lost 0 bases and 0 bases, there was a span of 10 bases. This CDR3 spans 16 amino acids. For the CDR3, the DNA is TGTGCCAGCAGCTTGGCAGGGCTGATCTCTGGAAACACCATATATTTT. Translation: CASSLAGLISGNTIYF. Using reference TRBV5-4 and TRBJ1-3 for the parts outside the CDR3, the full variable domain is ETGVTQSPTHLIKTRGQQVTLRCSSQSGHNTVSWYQQALGQGPQFIFQYYREEENGRGNFPPRFSGLQFPNYSSELNVNALELDDSALYLCASSLAGLISGNTIYFGEGSWLTVV.

The chain uses TRBV6-5 and TRBJ1-1, with TRBD1 matching 8 bases. Germline CDR1 is MNHEY and CDR2 is SVGAGI. This CDR3 comprises 15 residues. V dropped 5 bases and J dropped 3; count of bases not matched to a gene: 8. The CDR3 protein is CASSRPGTGYTEAFF. The CDR3 DNA reads as TGTGCCAGCAGTCGTCCCGGGACAGGCTACACTGAAGCTTTCTTT.

The chain uses TRBV6-1 and TRBJ1-1; D gene ambiguous. This CDR3 has 17 residues. The V end lost 2 bases, the J end lost 5 bases, and 21 bases lay between the germline ends. Germline CDR1 and CDR2: MNHNS and SASEGT. The CDR3 nucleotides read TGTGCCAGCAGTGAAAATCTGCTGATCGGGGTGGTGACTGAAGCTTTCTTT. It codes for CASSENLLIGVVTEAFF.

The rearrangement links TRBV19 to TRBJ1-1; TRBD1 matches at 9 bases. This CDR3 spans 15 amino acids. V shed 4 bases, J shed 4 bases, and the junction held 7 bases outside the gene matches. CDR1 LNHDA and CDR2 SQIVND come from the germline V gene (reference sequence). CDR3 amino acids: CASSKQGAGGTEAFF. CDR3 DNA sequence: TGTGCCAGTAGTAAACAGGGGGCAGGGGGCACTGAAGCTTTCTTT.

The rearrangement joins TRBV10-2 to TRBJ2-1; possibly TRBD2 for D (7 bases). Trimming pared 7 bases from V and 6 bases from J, leaving 19 bases between. The germline V gene has CDR1 WSHSY and CDR2 SAAADI. There are 15 residues in the CDR3. The CDR3 DNA follows: TGCGCCAGCACTGGGGGGGGCCGGGCCAGCAATGAGCAGTTCTTC. Translating it yields CASTGGGRASNEQFF.

The V and J genes are TRBV5-1 and TRBJ1-1; D might be TRBD1 (5 bases). Germline V gene sequence: CDR1 SGHRS, CDR2 YFSETQ. V was shortened by 1 base and J by 0 bases, with 7 bases between the two germline ends. CDR3 length equals 14 residues. In DNA form, the CDR3 reads TGCGCCAGCAGCTTGCAGGGAATGAACACTGAAGCTTTCTTT. This encodes CASSLQGMNTEAFF.

The chain joins TRBV2 to TRBJ2-3; D is ambiguous. The CDR3 loop spans 14 amino acids. Germline V lookup: CDR1 SNHLY, CDR2 FYNNEI. The ends were cut back, 6 bases at V and 1 base at J, with 11 bases in the middle. The CDR3 loop reads CASSVGIGTDTQYF. In DNA, the CDR3 is TGTGCCAGCAGCGTGGGCATAGGCACAGATACGCAGTATTTT.

The chain carries TRBV4-1 and TRBJ2-1; D uncertain. The V gene lost 2 bases and the J gene lost 7 bases, with 12 bases spanning the gap. In germline, CDR1 is MGHRA, CDR2 YSYEKL. The CDR3 covers 14 residues. In DNA form, the CDR3 reads TGCGCCAGCAGCCAACGGCTAGACCGTAATGAGCAGTTCTTC. It translates to CASSQRLDRNEQFF.

CDR3 loop: CASSIRGLVPSYNEQFF. CDR3 nucleotide sequence: TGTGCCAGTAGTATCCGCGGACTAGTCCCCTCCTACAATGAGCAGTTCTTC. V and J are TRBV19 and TRBJ2-1, with 7 bases aligning to TRBD2. V lost 3 bases to trimming and J lost 0 bases; unmatched junction nucleotides: 8. The CDR3 has 17 amino acids. Germline CDR1 and CDR2: LNHDA and SQIVND (reference sequence).

This chain joins TRBV5-4 and TRBJ2-3, with 8 nucleotides matching TRBD2. The germline V gene encodes CDR1 SGHNT and CDR2 YYREEE (reference sequence). The CDR3 loop spans 17 amino acids. Trimming removed 10 bases from V and 2 bases from J; junction bases left unmatched: 18. In nucleotides, the CDR3 is TGTGCCTGCTCGAGGTTGGGCGGGGGGATATCCACAGATACGCAGTATTTT. Amino acids: CACSRLGGGISTDTQYF. The complete variable domain, with remaining parts taken from reference TRBV5-4 and TRBJ2-3, reads ETGVTQSPTHLIKTRGQQVTLRCSSQSGHNTVSWYQQALGQGPQFIFQYYREEENGRGNFPPRFSGLQFPNYSSELNVNALELDDSALYLCACSRLGGGISTDTQYFGPGTRLTVL.

The CDR3 protein is CASKAGRDEKLFF. In nucleotides, the CDR3 is TGTGCCAGCAAGGCGGGAAGGGATGAAAAACTGTTTTTT. This rearrangement joins TRBV6-5 to TRBJ1-4; no reliable D call. The CDR3 has 13 amino acids. V dropped 7 bases and J dropped 6 bases, with 12 bases sitting between them. CDR1 MNHEY and CDR2 SVGAGI come from the germline V gene.

In this sample, this clone turned up once. The chain uses TRBV5-6 and TRBJ2-7; 8 positions agree with TRBD1. V dropped 3 bases and J dropped 0; count of bases not matched to a gene: 8. Germline values: CDR1 SGHDT, CDR2 YYEEEE. The CDR3 is made up of 16 amino acids. The CDR3 bases are TGTGCCAGCAGCTCGGTGTGGGACAGGATCTCCTACGAGCAGTACTTC. Residues: CASSSVWDRISYEQYF.

This clone was seen a single time. The chain carries TRBV5-4 and TRBJ1-1; TRBD1 matches at 8 bases. V was pared by 3 bases and J by 5 bases, with 6 bases of the junction left unmatched. Germline V gene lookup returns CDR1 SGHNT and CDR2 YYREEE (reference sequence). This CDR3 has 14 amino acids. The CDR3 spells CASSSGTGETEAFF. CDR3 sequence (DNA): TGTGCCAGCAGCTCTGGGACAGGTGAAACTGAAGCTTTCTTT. Drawing the rest from reference TRBV5-4 and TRBJ1-1, the complete variable domain is ETGVTQSPTHLIKTRGQQVTLRCSSQSGHNTVSWYQQALGQGPQFIFQYYREEENGRGNFPPRFSGLQFPNYSSELNVNALELDDSALYLCASSSGTGETEAFFGQGTRLTVV.

The rearrangement joins TRBV27 to TRBJ2-7; D unresolved. Germline lookup yields CDR1 MNHEY and CDR2 SMNVEV (reference sequence). V was cut by 0 bases and J by 4 bases, with 19 bases left in between. This CDR3 spans 17 amino acids. Here the CDR3 reads CASSLSAPPLSTYEQYF. CDR3 coding DNA: TGTGCCAGCAGTTTATCCGCACCACCTCTATCCACGTACGAGCAGTACTTC.

This chain's CDR3 is CASSLGRTSNGYTF. The CDR3 coding sequence is TGTGCCAGCAGCTTAGGTCGTACTTCTAATGGCTACACCTTC. The rearrangement links TRBV11-1 to TRBJ1-2; no clear D. Per the germline V gene, CDR1 is SGHAT and CDR2 is FQDESV (reference sequence). Trimming took off 1 base at V and 6 bases at J, with 12 bases between the two ends. The CDR3 length is 14 residues.

This chain joins TRBV19 and TRBJ1-1; 8 positions agree with TRBD1. Germline trimming cut 4 bases from V and 0 bases from J; bases unmatched to any gene: 4. This CDR3 contains 15 residues. Germline loops: CDR1 LNHDA, CDR2 SQIVND (reference sequence). The CDR3 loop reads CASSTLDRVNTEAFF. CDR3 nucleotide sequence: TGTGCCAGTAGTACCTTGGACAGGGTGAACACTGAAGCTTTCTTT.

This clone has only one observation. The rearrangement uses TRBV5-1 and TRBJ2-3; no clear D gene. Per germline, CDR1 SGHRS and CDR2 YFSETQ. The CDR3 extends over 17 amino acids. V lost 3 bases and J lost 0, with 17 bases in between. This CDR3 is CASSSLGGPPSTDTQYF. The CDR3 DNA reads as TGCGCCAGCAGCTCATTAGGCGGTCCTCCTAGCACAGATACGCAGTATTTT.

J is TRBJ2-5 and V is TRBV5-1; 12 nucleotides agree with TRBD2. The CDR3 spans 17 residues. Germline lookup yields CDR1 SGHRS and CDR2 YFSETQ. V dropped 4 bases and J dropped 1; count of bases not matched to a gene: 8. The CDR3 reads CASSRRTSGVIQETQYF. Here the CDR3 DNA reads TGCGCCAGCAGCCGCCGGACTAGCGGGGTAATCCAAGAGACCCAGTACTTC.

This clone was recorded once. V is TRBV5-1 and J is TRBJ2-5, with 8 positions matching TRBD1. The germline gives CDR1 SGHRS, CDR2 YFSETQ. Trimming at V came to 3 bases and at J to 7 bases, leaving 8 bases not matched to a gene. The CDR3 loop spans 14 amino acids. The CDR3 DNA sequence: TGCGCCAGCAGCTCCCGACAGGGGTCGGCGACCCAGTACTTC. Translating gives CASSSRQGSATQYF.

V usage is TRBV7-9 and J usage is TRBJ2-7; D remains unclear. There are 13 residues in the CDR3. Germline loops: CDR1 SEHNR, CDR2 FQNEAQ (reference sequence). Deletions cut 4 bases from V and 5 bases from J, with 12 bases between. Here the CDR3 DNA reads TGTGCCAGCAGCTCCACCACCGCGCACGAGCAGTACTTC. Its translation is CASSSTTAHEQYF.

Details on this clone: At one boundary the junction diverges from the germline segment, which might be a read error. Other DNA sequences of this sample code for an identical CDR3. The V call is TRBV27, the J call TRBJ2-7, with 7 bases matching TRBD1. CDR3 size: 14 residues. The germline gives CDR1 MNHEY, CDR2 SMNVEV (reference sequence). The CDR3 DNA reads as TGTGCTAGCAGTCTGAGGGGGACAGTATACGAGCAGTACTTC. It encodes CASSLRGTVYEQYF.

The chain joins TRBV6-5 to TRBJ1-1; the D gene is possibly TRBD1 (5 bases). Trimming stripped 2 bases from V and 6 bases from J, with 13 bases between. CDR1 is MNHEY, CDR2 SVGAGI, per germline. The CDR3 runs 14 residues. This chain's CDR3 is CASSYTGAPAEAFF. CDR3 coding DNA: TGTGCCAGCAGTTACACAGGTGCCCCTGCTGAAGCTTTCTTT.

The rearrangement joins TRBV28 to TRBJ2-7; D unclear. Trimming removed 4 bases from V and 3 bases from J, with 16 bases in between. Germline V gives CDR1 MDHEN, CDR2 SYDVKM. The CDR3 consists of 15 residues. CDR3 sequence (DNA): TGTGCCAGCAGTTCCCCCAAGTGGGCGCTCTACGAGCAGTACTTC. Protein: CASSSPKWALYEQYF.